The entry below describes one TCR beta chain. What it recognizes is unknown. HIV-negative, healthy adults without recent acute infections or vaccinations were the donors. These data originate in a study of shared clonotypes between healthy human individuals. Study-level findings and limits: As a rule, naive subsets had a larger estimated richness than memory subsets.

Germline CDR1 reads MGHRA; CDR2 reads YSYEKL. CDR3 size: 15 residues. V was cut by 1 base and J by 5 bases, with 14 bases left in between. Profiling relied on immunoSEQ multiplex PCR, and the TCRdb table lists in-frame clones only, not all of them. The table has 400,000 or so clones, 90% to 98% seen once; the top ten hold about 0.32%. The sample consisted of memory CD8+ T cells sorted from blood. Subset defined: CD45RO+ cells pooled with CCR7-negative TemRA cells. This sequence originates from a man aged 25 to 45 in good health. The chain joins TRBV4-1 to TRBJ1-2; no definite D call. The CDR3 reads CASSQAYTLGYGYTF. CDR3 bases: TGCGCCAGCAGCCAAGCGTACACCCTGGGGTATGGCTACACCTTC.